This T cell receptor beta chain is drawn from a study of cytomegalovirus exposure and HLA in healthy donors. The PCR contained 60 Vbeta and 13 Jbeta primers. Assay: immunoSEQ multiplex PCR; the TCRdb copy retains only in-frame clones and omits some. The sample yields roughly 100,000 clones, about 80% seen once. About this clone: An end of the junction does not agree with germline; a read error may underlie this.

The receptor was derived from a female donor in good health and CMV-seropositive. Sequencing was carried out using PBMCs.

CDR3 sequence reads: CAGSQELGGYNSPLHF. CDR3 sequence (DNA): TGTGCCGGCAGCCAAGAACTGGGAGGTTATAATTCACCCCTCCACTTT. The chain employs TRBV4-2 and TRBJ1-6; D is unresolved. The CDR3 consists of 16 residues. Germline lookup yields CDR1 LGHNA and CDR2 YNFKEQ.